The present entry profiles one T cell receptor beta chain with its context. This sample is part of a study of blood T cell repertoires in COVID-19. Measured with immunoSEQ multiplex PCR; TCRdb has only the in-frame clones, and not every one. Among about 70,000 clones listed, approximately 83% were seen once. Germline assignment: CDR1 ENHRY and CDR2 SYGVKD. Deletions cut 6 bases from V and 8 bases from J, with 16 bases between. The CDR3 spans 13 residues. Material: peripheral blood. The rearrangement uses TRBV10-3 and TRBJ1-2; possibly TRBD1 for D (6 bases). This clonotype was sampled from a human donor in a cohort sampled during active COVID-19. The CDR3 DNA reads as TGTGCCATCAGGGGGGCAGGGGCCGGAGGCTACACCTTC. This sequence encodes CAIRGAGAGGYTF.